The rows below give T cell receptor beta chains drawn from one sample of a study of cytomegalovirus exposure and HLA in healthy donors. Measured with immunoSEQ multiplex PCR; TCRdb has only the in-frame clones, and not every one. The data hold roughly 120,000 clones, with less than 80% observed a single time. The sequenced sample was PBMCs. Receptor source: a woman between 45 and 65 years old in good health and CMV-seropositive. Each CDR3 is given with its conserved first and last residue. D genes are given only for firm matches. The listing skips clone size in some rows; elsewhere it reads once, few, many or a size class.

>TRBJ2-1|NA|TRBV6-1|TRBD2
TGTGCCAGCAGTGAATCAGGACTAGCCGATGAGCAGTTCTTC
CASSESGLADEQFF
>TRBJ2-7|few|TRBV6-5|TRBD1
TGTGCCAGCAGTTACCGTAGCTCGTACAGGGGGCTCGAGCAGTACTTC
CASSYRSSYRGLEQYF
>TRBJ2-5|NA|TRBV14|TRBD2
TGTGCCAGCAGCCAAGACGCTAGGGGAGGGCTGGAGACCCAGTACTTC
CASSQDARGGLETQYF
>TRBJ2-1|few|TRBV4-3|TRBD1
TGCGCCAGCAGGAATGACAGGGTTTTAGGCAATGAGCAGTTCTTC
CASRNDRVLGNEQFF
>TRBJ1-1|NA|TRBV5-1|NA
TGCGCCAGCAGCTCCAACCCAGGGAACACTGAAGCTTTCTTT
CASSSNPGNTEAFF
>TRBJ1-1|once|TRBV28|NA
TGTGCCAGCAGTCCCATCGAGGGTGGGACTGAAGCTTTCTTT
CASSPIEGGTEAFF
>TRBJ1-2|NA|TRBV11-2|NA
TGTGCCAGCAGCCAAGCAGGGTATGGCTACACCTTC
CASSQAGYGYTF
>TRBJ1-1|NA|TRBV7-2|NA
TGTGCCAGCAGCACGCAGGGGAACACTGAAGCTTTCTTT
CASSTQGNTEAFF
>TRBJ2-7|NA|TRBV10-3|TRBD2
TGTGCCATCAGGACTAGCGGGGCCGGGGGTGAGCAGTACTTC
CAIRTSGAGGEQYF
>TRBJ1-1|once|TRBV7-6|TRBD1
TGTGCCAGCAGCCCCCTCCCCTTAGGACAGGGTGGGGGGGACACTGAAGCTTTCTTT
CASSPLPLGQGGGDTEAFF
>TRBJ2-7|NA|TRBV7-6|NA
TGTGCCAGCAGCTTAAGCGGGGCGGGGGCCTCCTACGAGCAGTACTTC
CASSLSGAGASYEQYF
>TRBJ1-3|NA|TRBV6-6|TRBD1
TGTGCCAGCGTCGCAGGGGGCACTGGAAACACCATATATTTT
CASVAGGTGNTIYF
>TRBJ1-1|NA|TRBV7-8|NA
TGTGCCAGCAGCTTAGTTCTAGGAAACACTGAAGCTTTCTTT
CASSLVLGNTEAFF
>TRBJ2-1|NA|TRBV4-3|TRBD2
TGCGCCAGCAGCCAAGATTTTTGGGAGCGGGATCGTGAGCAGTTCTTC
CASSQDFWERDREQFF
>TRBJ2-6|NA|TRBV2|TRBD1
TGTGCCAACGAAGCCGGGACAGGGGTCGGGGCCAACGTCCTGACTTTC
CANEAGTGVGANVLTF
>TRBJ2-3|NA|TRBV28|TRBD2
TGTGCCAGCAGTCTGATAGCGGGAAATACGCAGTATTTT
CASSLIAGNTQYF
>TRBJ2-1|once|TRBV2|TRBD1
TGTGCCAGCAGTGACGGACAGGGGGTCAATGAGCAGTTCTTC
CASSDGQGVNEQFF
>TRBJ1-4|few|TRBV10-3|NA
TGTGCCATCAGTGAGAACAGGGCGCCTAATGAAAAACTGTTTTTT
CAISENRAPNEKLFF
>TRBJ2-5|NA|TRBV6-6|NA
TGTGCCAGCAGTACGCCCTTAGGGGCCCAAGAGACCCGGTACTTC
CASSTPLGAQETRYF
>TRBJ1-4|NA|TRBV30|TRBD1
TGTGCCTGGAGTACAACCGGGACAGGGATCCGCGAAAAACTGTTTTTT
CAWSTTGTGIREKLFF
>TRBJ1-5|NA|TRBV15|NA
TGTGCCACCAGCCCAGGGGACTACAATCAGCCCCAGCATTTT
CATSPGDYNQPQHF
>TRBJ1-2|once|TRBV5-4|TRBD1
TGTGCCAGCAGCCACTCACAGGGGAGCCTCGGCGGCTACACCTTC
CASSHSQGSLGGYTF
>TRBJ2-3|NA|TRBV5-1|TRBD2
TGCGCCAGCAGCTTGCGGGGGGAAGTAGATACGCAGTATTTT
CASSLRGEVDTQYF
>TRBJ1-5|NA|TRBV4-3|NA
TGCGCCAGCAGCCCTACGGGGAATCAGCCCCAGCATTTT
CASSPTGNQPQHF
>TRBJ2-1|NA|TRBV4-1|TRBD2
TGCGCCAGCAGCCAGAAGGGACTAGCGGGGACCAATGAGCAGTTCTTC
CASSQKGLAGTNEQFF